Below, 26 T cell receptor beta chains from the same sample are listed, as sequenced in a study of blood T cell repertoires in COVID-19. Sequencing used immunoSEQ multiplex PCR; TCRdb keeps in-frame clones, though not all of them. The sample gives 120,000 or so clones, 70% to 90% of which show up once; 7.5% to 9% is in the top ten. The source material was peripheral blood. The receptors shown here come from a man in his 70s who had recovered from COVID-19.

The rearrangement uses TRBV29-1 and TRBJ2-3; TRBD2 is a possible D gene (5 bases). The V end lost 7 bases, the J end lost 6 bases, and 26 bases lay between the germline ends. The CDR3 has 16 amino acids. The germline gives CDR1 SQVTM, CDR2 ANQGSEA. The CDR3, as DNA: TGCAGCGCGGTGGGGAGCGACGTCCTGAATGCCGATACGCAGTATTTT. It specifies CSAVGSDVLNADTQYF.

Only one count was recorded for this clone. V and J are TRBV29-1 and TRBJ2-5; D is undetermined. Germline CDR1 and CDR2: SQVTM and ANQGSEA. V dropped 4 bases and J dropped 1 base, with 7 bases sitting between them. This CDR3 has 12 residues. Here the CDR3 DNA reads TGCAGCGTTGGGCAGGTCCAAGAGACCCAGTACTTC. Its protein is CSVGQVQETQYF.

This chain connects TRBV7-6 to TRBJ1-5, with TRBD1 matching 7 bases. J was trimmed by 6 bases and V by 2 bases; bases with no gene match: 7. This CDR3 has 15 amino acids. CDR1 SGHVS and CDR2 FNYEAQ come from the germline V gene. CDR3 loop: CASSLNRGLGQPQHF. CDR3 nucleotide sequence: TGTGCCAGCAGCTTAAACAGGGGTTTGGGTCAGCCCCAGCATTTT.

This clone has a single count. V and J are TRBV28 and TRBJ1-2, with 9 bases that match TRBD1. V dropped 7 bases and J dropped 2; count of bases not matched to a gene: 8. The CDR3 runs 15 residues. Germline CDR1 reads MDHEN; CDR2 reads SYDVKM. The CDR3: CASTPGTGRNYGYTF. Here the CDR3 DNA reads TGTGCCAGCACCCCCGGGACAGGGCGCAACTATGGCTACACCTTC.

The J gene is TRBJ2-5, the V gene TRBV7-7; TRBD1 matches 7 bases. Germline V gives CDR1 SSHAT, CDR2 FNYEAQ (reference sequence). This CDR3 is 15 amino acids long. The ends lost 5 bases at V and 4 bases at J; junction bases unmatched: 10. CDR3 region: CASSPLQGWGETQYF. The CDR3 DNA is TGTGCCAGCAGCCCATTACAGGGGTGGGGAGAGACCCAGTACTTC.

This chain links TRBV28 with TRBJ2-7, with 8 bases lining up with TRBD1. From germline, CDR1 is MDHEN and CDR2 SYDVKM. This CDR3 contains 16 residues. Trimming removed 5 bases from V and 2 bases from J; junction bases left unmatched: 11. CDR3 loop: CASSRQGQAPPYEQYF. The CDR3 DNA reads TGTGCCAGCAGTCGACAGGGACAGGCCCCCCCCTACGAGCAGTACTTC. The full variable domain, with the rest looked up from reference TRBV28 and TRBJ2-7, is DVKVTQSSRYLVKRTGEKVFLECVQDMDHENMFWYRQDPGLGLRLIYFSYDVKMKEKGDIPEGYSVSREKKERFSLILESASTNQTSMYLCASSRQGQAPPYEQYFGPGTRLTVT.

This clone was found once. The genes are TRBV7-2 and TRBJ1-5; 8 bases match TRBD1. CDR1 is SGHTA and CDR2 is FQGNSA in the germline V gene. With V trimmed by 10 bases and J by 7 bases, 9 bases remained unmatched. This CDR3 has 13 amino acids. The CDR3 sequence: CATAQGAEQPQHF. CDR3 coding DNA: TGTGCCACTGCGCAGGGGGCGGAGCAGCCCCAGCATTTT. Supplemented by reference TRBV7-2 and TRBJ1-5, the full variable domain reads GAGVSQSPSNKVTEKGKDVELRCDPISGHTALYWYRQSLGQGLEFLIYFQGNSAPDKSGLPSDRFSAERTGGSVSTLTIQRTQQEDSAVYLCATAQGAEQPQHFGDGTRLSIL.

V is TRBV7-8 and J is TRBJ2-3, with 7 bases matching TRBD1. V dropped 5 bases and J dropped 5; count of bases not matched to a gene: 10. The germline CDR1 and CDR2 sequences are SGHVS and FQNEAQ. This CDR3 spans 15 amino acids. CDR3 in amino acids: CASSPRGQGGDTQYF. The CDR3, as DNA: TGTGCCAGCAGCCCAAGGGGGCAGGGCGGAGATACGCAGTATTTT.

This clone appeared a few times. The rearrangement links TRBV5-1 to TRBJ2-7, with D tentatively TRBD2 (7 bases). This CDR3 has 16 residues. Trimming pared 4 bases from V and 1 base from J, leaving 18 bases between. The germline gives CDR1 SGHRS, CDR2 YFSETQ. The CDR3 DNA reads TGCGCCAGCAGCCCGGGGGGCGGGAGCTCATCCTACGAGCAGTACTTC. This translates into CASSPGGGSSSYEQYF. The variable domain in full, completed from reference TRBV5-1 and TRBJ2-7, reads KAGVTQTPRYLIKTRGQQVTLSCSPISGHRSVSWYQQTPGQGLQFLFEYFSETQRNKGNFPGRFSGRQFSNSRSEMNVSTLELGDSALYLCASSPGGGSSSYEQYFGPGTRLTVT.

The chain carries TRBV6-5 and TRBJ2-5, with 7 bases fitting TRBD2. Germline trimming cut 2 bases from V and 2 bases from J; bases unmatched to any gene: 5. Germline V lookup: CDR1 MNHEY, CDR2 SVGAGI. The length of the CDR3 is 15 residues. The CDR3 nucleotides are TGTGCCAGCAGTTACCAAGCGGGACTACAAGAGACCCAGTACTTC. This codes for CASSYQAGLQETQYF.

The chain has TRBV7-9 and TRBJ2-5; 9 nucleotides agree with TRBD2. Losses at the gene ends were 1 base for V and 5 bases for J; bases not matched to a gene: 8. Germline V CDR1 and CDR2: SEHNR, FQNEAQ (reference sequence). This CDR3 has 16 residues. The CDR3 loop reads CASSLERRGGAETQYF. CDR3 in DNA: TGTGCCAGCAGCTTAGAACGGCGGGGGGGTGCTGAGACCCAGTACTTC.

The chain employs TRBV18 and TRBJ2-7; D not resolved. The V end lost 0 bases, the J end lost 6 bases, and 12 bases lay between the germline ends. CDR3 length: 14 residues. Germline V gene data show CDR1 as KGHSH and CDR2 as LQKENI. CDR3 in amino acids: CASSPPSPRAEQYF. The CDR3 bases are TGTGCCAGCTCACCACCCTCACCGAGAGCCGAGCAGTACTTC.

V and J are TRBV7-2 and TRBJ2-5, with TRBD2 matching 9 bases. The V segment lost 0 bases and the J segment 4 bases; nucleotides outside the gene matches: 6. The length of the CDR3 is 16 residues. Germline CDR1 is SGHTA and CDR2 is FQGNSA. The CDR3 spells CASSLARGTSTETQYF. In DNA form, the CDR3 reads TGTGCCAGCAGCTTAGCCCGGGGGACTAGCACAGAGACCCAGTACTTC.

This chain uses TRBV5-1 with TRBJ2-5, with 7 bases lining up with TRBD1. Germline trimming cut 0 bases from V and 5 bases from J; bases unmatched to any gene: 10. Germline CDR1 SGHRS, CDR2 YFSETQ. The CDR3 has 16 amino acids. The CDR3 sequence is CASSLGQGNIGETQYF. The CDR3 nucleotides read TGCGCCAGCAGCTTGGGACAGGGAAATATCGGGGAGACCCAGTACTTC.

In DNA, the CDR3 is TGTGCCAGCAGCTTAGCTTGGGGAGGAGACTACACCTTC. Encoded protein: CASSLAWGGDYTF. The V and J genes are TRBV7-8 and TRBJ1-2; D is uncertain. The germline V and J ends were trimmed by 0 bases and 10 bases, with 12 bases remaining between them. Germline-derived CDR1 and CDR2 are SGHVS and FQNEAQ. The CDR3 covers 13 residues.

The chain uses TRBV27 and TRBJ1-6; 8 bases map to TRBD1. Germline CDR1 reads MNHEY; CDR2 reads SMNVEV (reference sequence). The CDR3 spans 16 residues. After removal of 6 bases from V and 14 bases from J, the junction contained 18 bases not matched to a gene. The CDR3 here is CASRSKNRGVSLSLHF. CDR3 in DNA: TGTGCCAGCAGGTCTAAAAACAGGGGGGTGAGTCTGTCCCTCCACTTT.

The DNA of the CDR3 is TGTGCCAGCAGCTTTCGAGGGACACAAGGAAACACCATATATTTT. Protein product: CASSFRGTQGNTIYF. The chain joins TRBV5-8 to TRBJ1-3; D is perhaps TRBD1 (6 bases). This CDR3 comprises 15 residues. The V gene's germline CDR1 is SGHTS and CDR2 YDEGEE. The V and J ends lost 2 bases and 4 bases respectively, with 13 bases between them.

The chain combines TRBV19 with TRBJ1-2; 7 bases align to TRBD1. The V gene end was trimmed by 9 bases and the J gene end by 4 bases; junction bases not matched to a gene: 8. In germline, CDR1 is LNHDA, CDR2 SQIVND (reference sequence). The CDR3 is made up of 13 amino acids. This chain's CDR3 is CASRDSTPYGYTF. CDR3 bases: TGTGCCAGCCGGGACAGTACTCCCTATGGCTACACCTTC. The full variable domain, completed using reference TRBV19 and TRBJ1-2, is DGGITQSPKYLFRKEGQNVTLSCEQNLNHDAMYWYRQDPGQGLRLIYYSQIVNDFQKGDIAEGYSVSREKKESFPLTVTSAQKNPTAFYLCASRDSTPYGYTFGSGTRLTVV.

The chain recombines TRBV5-6 with TRBJ1-4; no definite D call. The CDR3 covers 14 residues. Germline-derived CDR1 and CDR2 are SGHDT and YYEEEE. Trimming stripped 2 bases from V and 8 bases from J, with 13 bases between. In DNA form, the CDR3 reads TGTGCCAGCAGCTTTTCCCCTATCGGGGAAAAACTGTTTTTT. Its protein product is CASSFSPIGEKLFF.

The chain joins TRBV18 to TRBJ1-2, with 7 bases lining up with TRBD1. There are 13 residues in the CDR3. V trimming: 4 bases; J trimming: 8 bases; junction bases outside the gene matches: 7. Germline loops: CDR1 KGHSH, CDR2 LQKENI. The CDR3 bases are TGTGCCAGCTCACTAGACAGGGAGAGCGGCTACACCTTC. Protein: CASSLDRESGYTF. Full variable domain (remainder filled in from reference TRBV18 and TRBJ1-2): NAGVMQNPRHLVRRRGQEARLRCSPMKGHSHVYWYRQLPEEGLKFMVYLQKENIIDESGMPKERFSAEFPKEGPSILRIQQVVRGDSAAYFCASSLDRESGYTFGSGTRLTVV.

The chain combines TRBV7-9 with TRBJ2-7, with D maybe TRBD1 (5 bases). The V end was cut by 4 bases, the J end by 1 base, with 11 bases between. The CDR3 runs to 14 residues. Germline CDR1 and CDR2: SEHNR and FQNEAQ (reference sequence). The CDR3 loop is CASSSRVTSYEQYF. CDR3 DNA: TGTGCCAGCAGCTCCAGGGTTACTTCCTACGAGCAGTACTTC.

This sequence joins TRBV28 and TRBJ2-7; tentative D call: TRBD1 (6 bases). The V and J ends lost 4 bases and 12 bases respectively, with 22 bases between them. Per germline, CDR1 MDHEN and CDR2 SYDVKM. CDR3 size: 14 residues. CDR3 coding DNA: TGTGCCAGCAGTTCACACCGGGACAAGGAAATTTGGTACTTC. Residues: CASSSHRDKEIWYF.

This clone has only one observation. The V gene is TRBV2, the J gene TRBJ1-5; D unresolved. From germline, CDR1 is SNHLY and CDR2 FYNNEI. Trimming removed 2 bases from V and 0 bases from J, with 5 bases in between. This CDR3 comprises 14 residues. For the CDR3, the DNA is TGTGCCAGCAGTGAACAGCGTAGCAATCAGCCCCAGCATTTT. Its protein is CASSEQRSNQPQHF. The full variable domain, with the rest looked up from reference TRBV2 and TRBJ1-5, is EPEVTQTPSHQVTQMGQEVILRCVPISNHLYFYWYRQILGQKVEFLVSFYNNEISEKSEIFDDQFSVERPDGSNFTLKIRSTKLEDSAMYFCASSEQRSNQPQHFGDGTRLSIL.

This chain links TRBV19 with TRBJ2-7, with D tentatively TRBD2 (6 bases). Trimming cost V 5 bases and J 2 bases, with 13 bases left between them. CDR1 and CDR2 (germline): LNHDA, SQIVND (reference sequence). This CDR3 region has 14 residues. The CDR3: CASSLTSGAYEQYF. CDR3 nucleotide sequence: TGTGCCAGTAGTCTTACATCGGGGGCCTACGAGCAGTACTTC.

The chain uses TRBV6-2 or TRBV6-3 and TRBJ2-1; TRBD2 matches 10 bases. This CDR3 has 17 residues. Looked up from germline, CDR1 is MNHEY and CDR2 is SVGEGT. Unmatched junction bases numbered 3, after V lost 0 bases and J lost 1 base. CDR3 sequence: CASSYSLAGVSYNEQFF. The CDR3 bases are TGTGCCAGCAGTTACTCCCTAGCGGGAGTATCCTACAATGAGCAGTTCTTC.

The V call is TRBV7-6, the J call TRBJ1-6, with 12 bases aligning to TRBD1. The CDR3 extends over 16 amino acids. Germline V gene data show CDR1 as SGHVS and CDR2 as FNYEAQ. V lost 2 bases to trimming and J lost 7 bases; unmatched junction nucleotides: 3. CDR3 loop: CASSLRDRGRNSPLHF. CDR3 coding DNA: TGTGCCAGCAGCTTAAGGGACAGGGGGCGGAATTCACCCCTCCACTTT. Based on the CDR3 plus reference TRBV7-6 and TRBJ1-6, the full variable domain is GAGVSQSPRYKVTKRGQDVALRCDPISGHVSLYWYRQALGQGPEFLTYFNYEAQQDKSGLPNDRFSAERPEGSISTLTIQRTEQRDSAMYRCASSLRDRGRNSPLHFGNGTRLTVT.